This T cell receptor beta chain originates from a study of cytomegalovirus exposure and HLA in healthy donors. Study context: According to later analysis, the same platform produced the 100 to 150 validation and some 680 first-cohort repertoires. Overall study findings and caveats: A list of 150 to 200 TCR beta chains associated with cytomegalovirus was given. Rare TCR sequences predominated, though certain public TCRs were found in many donors.

From the approximately 120-subject validation cohort, which was separate from the roughly 690-subject first cohort, the donors were drawn. Profiled with immunoSEQ multiplex PCR; TCRdb holds only in-frame clones, not every one. The top ten hold 7.9% of the sample, which has fewer than 150,000 clones, 70% to 90% seen once. Turning to this clone: The antigen remains unidentified.

Germline values: CDR1 SGHTA, CDR2 FQGTGA. Trimming removed 2 bases from V and 5 bases from J, with 15 bases in between. This CDR3 has 15 residues. This TCR was recovered from a woman aged 18-30 years in good health and CMV-seropositive. The chain has TRBV7-3 and TRBJ2-5; possibly TRBD1 for D (6 bases). The sequencing input was PBMCs. CDR3 DNA: TGTGCCAGCAGCTTAGGTTCAACAGGGATTGAGACCCAGTACTTC. Amino acids: CASSLGSTGIETQYF.